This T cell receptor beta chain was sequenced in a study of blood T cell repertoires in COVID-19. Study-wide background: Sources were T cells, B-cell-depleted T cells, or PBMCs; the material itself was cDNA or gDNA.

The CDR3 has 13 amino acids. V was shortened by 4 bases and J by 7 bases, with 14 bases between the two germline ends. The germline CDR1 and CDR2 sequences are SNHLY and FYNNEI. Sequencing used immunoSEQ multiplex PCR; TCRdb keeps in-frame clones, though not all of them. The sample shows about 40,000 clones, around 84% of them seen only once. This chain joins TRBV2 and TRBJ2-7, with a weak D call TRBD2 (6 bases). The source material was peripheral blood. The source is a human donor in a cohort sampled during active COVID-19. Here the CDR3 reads CASSGRLAGEQYF. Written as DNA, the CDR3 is TGTGCCAGCAGTGGGCGGCTGGCGGGAGAGCAGTACTTC.